This T cell receptor beta chain comes out of a study of blood T cell repertoires in COVID-19. Clones were read by immunoSEQ multiplex PCR, and TCRdb kept only the in-frame ones, dropping some. The data contain about 170,000 clones, approximately 86% of them seen just once; the ten biggest clones take up around 8.4%. The germline V and J ends were trimmed by 0 bases and 0 bases, with 9 bases remaining between them. The CDR3 totals 15 residues. Germline CDR1 SGHRS, CDR2 YFSETQ. V and J are TRBV5-1 and TRBJ1-1, with D possibly TRBD1 on 5 matching bases. This TCR was sampled from a woman aged 80 or over with COVID-19, enrolled during active disease. The material sequenced was peripheral blood. This CDR3 reads CASSLDRTLNTEAFF. CDR3 coding DNA: TGCGCCAGCAGCTTGGACAGGACCCTGAACACTGAAGCTTTCTTT.